The 5 T cell receptor beta chains reported below all come from one sample, sequenced in a study of cytomegalovirus exposure and HLA in healthy donors. PCR used 60 Vbeta primers and 13 Jbeta primers. Assay: immunoSEQ multiplex PCR; the TCRdb copy retains only in-frame clones and omits some. The data show 140,000 to 150,000 clones, around 10% seen once. What was sequenced was PBMCs. The receptor set was obtained from a man in his fifties or sixties in good health and CMV-seronegative.

The CDR3, as DNA: TGCGCCAGCCTGAGACAGACAGCATTCTACGAGCAGTACTTC. It yields the protein CASLRQTAFYEQYF. The V call is TRBV23-1, the J call TRBJ2-7, with a possible D match to TRBD1 (5 bases). TRBV23-1 is identified as an open reading frame with a role that is uncertain. Deletions cut 8 bases from V and 3 bases from J, with 17 bases between. The CDR3 runs 14 residues.

This clone has a handful of counts. The chain carries TRBV19 and TRBJ1-1; 7 bases map to TRBD1. Trimming cost V 3 bases and J 5 bases; bases outside gene matches: 6. Germline assignment: CDR1 LNHDA and CDR2 SQIVND (reference sequence). This CDR3 is built from 14 residues. CDR3 coding DNA: TGTGCCAGTAGTATCACAGGGGCAGGTACTGAAGCTTTCTTT. Its translation is CASSITGAGTEAFF. Supplemented by reference TRBV19 and TRBJ1-1, the full variable domain reads DGGITQSPKYLFRKEGQNVTLSCEQNLNHDAMYWYRQDPGQGLRLIYYSQIVNDFQKGDIAEGYSVSREKKESFPLTVTSAQKNPTAFYLCASSITGAGTEAFFGQGTRLTVV.

V is TRBV6-1 and J is TRBJ2-5; 8 positions match TRBD1. The trim removed 4 bases at V and 5 bases at J, leaving 6 bases unmatched. The length of the CDR3 is 14 residues. Germline assignment: CDR1 MNHNS and CDR2 SASEGT. The DNA of the CDR3 is TGTGCCAGCAGTGCCCTGACAGGGGTGGAGACCCAGTACTTC. Translation gives CASSALTGVETQYF.

This clone was seen only a few times. The chain is built from TRBV7-3 and TRBJ1-3; D unclear. Germline V CDR1 and CDR2: SGHTA, FQGTGA. The CDR3 is made up of 15 amino acids. V lost 1 base and J lost 3, with 10 bases in between. The DNA of the CDR3 is TGTGCCAGCAGCTTAATCGCGGGCGGTGGAAACACCATATATTTT. It translates to CASSLIAGGGNTIYF.

This chain connects TRBV30 to TRBJ1-6, with no clear D. Germline CDR1 reads GTSNPN; CDR2 reads SVGIG (reference sequence). Deletions cut 1 base from V and 12 bases from J, with 13 bases between. The CDR3 loop spans 13 amino acids. The CDR3 bases are TGTGCCTGGAGTGCCCAGGATCCCTTACCCCTCCACTTT. Translating it yields CAWSAQDPLPLHF.